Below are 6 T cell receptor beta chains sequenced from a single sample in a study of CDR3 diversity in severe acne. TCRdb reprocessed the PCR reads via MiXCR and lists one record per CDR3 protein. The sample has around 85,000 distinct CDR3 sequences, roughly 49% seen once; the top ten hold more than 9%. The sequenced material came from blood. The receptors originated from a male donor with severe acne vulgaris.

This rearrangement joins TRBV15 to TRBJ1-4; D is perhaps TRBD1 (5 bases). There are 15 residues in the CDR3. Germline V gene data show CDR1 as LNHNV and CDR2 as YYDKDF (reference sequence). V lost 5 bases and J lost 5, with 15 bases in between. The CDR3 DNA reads TGTGCCACCAGCGAGGAAAGGGGCGCCAATGAAAAACTGTTTTTT. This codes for CATSEERGANEKLFF. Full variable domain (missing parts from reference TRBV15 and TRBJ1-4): DAMVIQNPRYQVTQFGKPVTLSCSQTLNHNVMYWYQQKSSQAPKLLFHYYDKDFNNEADTPDNFQSRRPNTSFCFLDIRSPGLGDTAMYLCATSEERGANEKLFFGSGTQLSVL.

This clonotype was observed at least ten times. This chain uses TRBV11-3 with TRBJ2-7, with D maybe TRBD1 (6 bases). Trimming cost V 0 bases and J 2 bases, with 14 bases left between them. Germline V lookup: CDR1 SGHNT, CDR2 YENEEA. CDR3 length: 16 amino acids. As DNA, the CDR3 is TGTGCCAGCAGCTTAGAGATGGGCAGGGGTACCTACGAGCAGTACTTC. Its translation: CASSLEMGRGTYEQYF.

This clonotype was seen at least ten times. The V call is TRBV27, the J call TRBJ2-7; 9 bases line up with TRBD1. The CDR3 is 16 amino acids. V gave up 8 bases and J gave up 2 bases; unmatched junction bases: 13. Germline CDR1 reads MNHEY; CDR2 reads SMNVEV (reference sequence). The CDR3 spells CASQPGQGTPTYEQYF. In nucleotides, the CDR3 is TGTGCCAGCCAACCCGGACAGGGGACGCCCACCTACGAGCAGTACTTC.

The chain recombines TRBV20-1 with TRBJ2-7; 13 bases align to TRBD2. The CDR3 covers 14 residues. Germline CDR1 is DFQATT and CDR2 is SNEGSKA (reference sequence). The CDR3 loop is CSRTSGREGHEQYF. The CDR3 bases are TGCAGCAGGACTAGCGGGAGAGAAGGCCACGAGCAGTACTTC.

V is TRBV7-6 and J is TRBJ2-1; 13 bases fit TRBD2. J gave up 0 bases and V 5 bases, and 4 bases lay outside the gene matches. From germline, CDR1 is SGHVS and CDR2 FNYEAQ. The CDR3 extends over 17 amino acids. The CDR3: CASSPWTSGSSYNEQFF. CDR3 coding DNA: TGTGCCAGCAGCCCGTGGACTAGCGGGAGCTCCTACAATGAGCAGTTCTTC.

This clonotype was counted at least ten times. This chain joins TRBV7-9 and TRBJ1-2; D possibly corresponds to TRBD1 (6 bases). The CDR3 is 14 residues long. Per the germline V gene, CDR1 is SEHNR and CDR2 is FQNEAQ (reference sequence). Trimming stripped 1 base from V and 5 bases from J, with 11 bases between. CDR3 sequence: CASSLVQGRYGYTF. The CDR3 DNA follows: TGTGCCAGCAGCTTAGTACAGGGTAGGTATGGCTACACCTTC.